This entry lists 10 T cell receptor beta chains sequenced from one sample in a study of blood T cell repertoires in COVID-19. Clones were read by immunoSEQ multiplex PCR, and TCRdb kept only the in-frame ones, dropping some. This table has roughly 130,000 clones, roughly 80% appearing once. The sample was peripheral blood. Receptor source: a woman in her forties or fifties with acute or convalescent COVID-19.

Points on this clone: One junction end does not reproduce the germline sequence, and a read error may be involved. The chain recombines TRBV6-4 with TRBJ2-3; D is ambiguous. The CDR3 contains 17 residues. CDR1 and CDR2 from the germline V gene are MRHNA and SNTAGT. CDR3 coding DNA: TGTGCCGGCAGTGAGAAGAGGCGGCGTCCCAGCACGGATACGCAGTATTTT. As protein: CAGSEKRRRPSTDTQYF.

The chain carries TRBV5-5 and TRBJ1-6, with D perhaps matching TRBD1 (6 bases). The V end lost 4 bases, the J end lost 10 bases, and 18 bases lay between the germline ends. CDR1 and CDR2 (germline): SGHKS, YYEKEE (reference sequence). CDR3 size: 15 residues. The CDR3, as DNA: TGTGCCAGCAGCCCTCCCCGACAGGAGTCCTCACCCCTCCACTTT. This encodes CASSPPRQESSPLHF. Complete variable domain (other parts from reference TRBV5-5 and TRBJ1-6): DAGVTQSPTHLIKTRGQQVTLRCSPISGHKSVSWYQQVLGQGPQFIFQYYEKEERGRGNFPDRFSARQFPNYSSELNVNALLLGDSALYLCASSPPRQESSPLHFGNGTRLTVT.

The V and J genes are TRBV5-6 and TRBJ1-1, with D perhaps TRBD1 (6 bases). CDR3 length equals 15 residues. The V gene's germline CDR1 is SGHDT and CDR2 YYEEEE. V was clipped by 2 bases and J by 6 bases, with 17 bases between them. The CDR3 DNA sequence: TGTGCCAGCAGCTTCCGGGACCCAGGGGCTTCTGAAGCTTTCTTT. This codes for CASSFRDPGASEAFF.

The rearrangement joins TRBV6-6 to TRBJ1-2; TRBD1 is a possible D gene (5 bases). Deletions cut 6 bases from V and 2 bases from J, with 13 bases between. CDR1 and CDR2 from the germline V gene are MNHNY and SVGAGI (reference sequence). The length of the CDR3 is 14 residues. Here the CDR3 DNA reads TGTGCCAGCAGCCCCGTAGACAGCAACTATGGCTACACCTTC. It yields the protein CASSPVDSNYGYTF.

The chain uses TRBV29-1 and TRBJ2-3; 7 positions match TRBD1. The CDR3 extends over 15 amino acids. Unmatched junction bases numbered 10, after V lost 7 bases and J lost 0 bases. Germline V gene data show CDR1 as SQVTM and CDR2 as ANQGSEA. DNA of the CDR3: TGCAGCGGAGAGAACAGGGGCTTCAGCACAGATACGCAGTATTTT. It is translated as CSGENRGFSTDTQYF.

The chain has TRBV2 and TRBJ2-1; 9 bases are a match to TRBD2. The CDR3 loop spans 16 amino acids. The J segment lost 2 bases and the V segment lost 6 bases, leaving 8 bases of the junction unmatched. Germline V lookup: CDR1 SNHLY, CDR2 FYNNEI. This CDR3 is CASSENSGGPYNEQFF. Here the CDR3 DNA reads TGTGCCAGCAGCGAAAATAGCGGGGGACCCTACAATGAGCAGTTCTTC.

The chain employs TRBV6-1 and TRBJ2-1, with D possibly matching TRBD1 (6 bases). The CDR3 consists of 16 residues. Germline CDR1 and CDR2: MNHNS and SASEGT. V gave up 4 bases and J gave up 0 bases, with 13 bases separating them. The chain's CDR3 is CASSVFGTTSYNEQFF. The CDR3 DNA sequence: TGTGCCAGCAGTGTCTTCGGGACAACCTCCTACAATGAGCAGTTCTTC.

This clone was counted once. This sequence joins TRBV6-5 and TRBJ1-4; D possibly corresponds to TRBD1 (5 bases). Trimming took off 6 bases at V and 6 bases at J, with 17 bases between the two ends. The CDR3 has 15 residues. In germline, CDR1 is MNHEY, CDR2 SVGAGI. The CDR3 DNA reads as TGTGCCAGCAGCACGGGGGTCACGTATGATGAAAAACTGTTTTTT. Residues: CASSTGVTYDEKLFF.

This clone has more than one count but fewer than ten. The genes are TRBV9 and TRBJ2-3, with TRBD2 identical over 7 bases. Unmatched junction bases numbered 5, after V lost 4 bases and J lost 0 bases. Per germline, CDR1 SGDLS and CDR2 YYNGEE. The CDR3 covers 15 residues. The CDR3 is CASSMSGDSTDTQYF. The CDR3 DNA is TGTGCCAGCAGCATGAGCGGGGACAGCACAGATACGCAGTATTTT.

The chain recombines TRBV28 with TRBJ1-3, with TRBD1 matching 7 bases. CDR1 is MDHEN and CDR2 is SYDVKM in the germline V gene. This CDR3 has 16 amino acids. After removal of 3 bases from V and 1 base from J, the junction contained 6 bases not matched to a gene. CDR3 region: CASSFTAGGSGNTIYF. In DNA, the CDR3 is TGTGCCAGCAGTTTCACCGCAGGGGGATCTGGAAACACCATATATTTT.